This entry lists 10 T cell receptor beta chains sequenced from one sample in a study of blood T cell repertoires in COVID-19. Sequencing was performed with immunoSEQ multiplex PCR; in TCRdb, only in-frame clones are kept and a portion is missing. Of more than 200,000 clones in the sample, roughly 80% were seen once. The sequenced sample consisted of PBMCs or T cells enriched from blood (not recorded which). All receptors come from a man aged 55-75 years who had recovered from COVID-19.

This clone has only a few counts. The V and J genes are TRBV7-3 and TRBJ2-2, with D possibly being TRBD1 (5 bases). The V gene lost 2 bases and the J gene lost 2 bases, with 6 bases spanning the gap. The CDR3 is made up of 14 amino acids. The germline V gene has CDR1 SGHTA and CDR2 FQGTGA. DNA of the CDR3: TGTGCCAGCAGCTTAGGACATAACACCGGGGAGCTGTTTTTT. Encoded protein: CASSLGHNTGELFF.

This clone was seen a single time. This chain links TRBV12-5 with TRBJ1-2; tentatively, D is TRBD1 (5 bases). CDR3 length: 12 amino acids. V dropped 4 bases and J dropped 4 bases, with 7 bases sitting between them. Germline loops: CDR1 LGHNT, CDR2 FRNRAP. DNA of the CDR3: TGTGCTAGTGGTTCTACAGGCTATGGCTACACCTTC. The encoded protein is CASGSTGYGYTF.

This clone has just a few counts. The V gene is TRBV11-3, the J gene TRBJ2-3; unclear D gene. This CDR3 region has 12 residues. V was pared by 3 bases and J by 3 bases, with 4 bases between. Germline V gene sequence: CDR1 SGHNT, CDR2 YENEEA. For the CDR3, the DNA is TGTGCCAGCAGCTTCGGTACAGATACGCAGTATTTT. It encodes CASSFGTDTQYF.

V usage is TRBV6-6 and J usage is TRBJ1-5; perhaps TRBD1 as D (6 bases). CDR1 and CDR2 from the germline V gene are MNHNY and SVGAGI (reference sequence). The V end lost 8 bases, the J end lost 6 bases, and 14 bases lay between the germline ends. The CDR3 covers 13 residues. The CDR3 protein is CASELGGGQPQHF. The CDR3 DNA is TGTGCCAGCGAGCTAGGGGGTGGTCAGCCCCAGCATTTT.

The chain joins TRBV9 to TRBJ2-3, with 7 bases lining up with TRBD1. V shed 4 bases, J shed 3 bases, and the junction held 8 bases outside the gene matches. This CDR3 contains 15 residues. Germline-derived CDR1 and CDR2 are SGDLS and YYNGEE. The CDR3 region has the DNA TGTGCCAGCAGCTCGACAGGGATTGGGACAGATACGCAGTATTTT. This encodes CASSSTGIGTDTQYF. Full variable domain (remainder filled in from reference TRBV9 and TRBJ2-3): DSGVTQTPKHLITATGQRVTLRCSPRSGDLSVYWYQQSLDQGLQFLIQYYNGEERAKGNILERFSAQQFPDLHSELNLSSLELGDSALYFCASSSTGIGTDTQYFGPGTRLTVL.

The V call is TRBV19, the J call TRBJ2-2, with 9 positions matching TRBD1. The CDR3 contains 15 residues. The junction had 6 bases not matched to a gene; V was cut back by 3 bases and J by 7 bases. In germline, CDR1 is LNHDA, CDR2 SQIVND (reference sequence). This CDR3 reads CASSIRRQGVGELFF. In DNA, the CDR3 is TGTGCCAGTAGTATTCGTCGACAGGGGGTCGGGGAGCTGTTTTTT.

The rearrangement links TRBV11-2 to TRBJ1-1, with D perhaps TRBD1 (6 bases). The CDR3 runs 17 residues. CDR1 and CDR2 from the germline V gene are SGHAT and FQNNGV. Trimming took 6 bases from V and 4 from J, leaving 24 bases between them. The CDR3 DNA follows: TGTGCCAGCAGTTTCCGCAGGGGAACCCCAGTCAGCACTGAAGCTTTCTTT. This encodes CASSFRRGTPVSTEAFF.

The J gene is TRBJ2-7, the V gene TRBV10-3, with D perhaps TRBD1 (5 bases). The length of the CDR3 is 13 residues. CDR1 is ENHRY and CDR2 is SYGVKD in the germline V gene. V was pared by 7 bases and J by 7 bases, with 17 bases between. The CDR3 spells CAITRRRAEEQYF. CDR3 sequence (DNA): TGTGCCATCACCCGGCGCAGGGCGGAAGAGCAGTACTTC.

The chain employs TRBV19 and TRBJ2-5; 8 bases align to TRBD2. Germline V gene lookup returns CDR1 LNHDA and CDR2 SQIVND (reference sequence). The V gene end was trimmed by 4 bases and the J gene end by 4 bases; junction bases not matched to a gene: 11. The CDR3 consists of 16 residues. CDR3 in DNA: TGTGCCAGTAGTAGCAGCGGGGGATGGGCGGGAGAGACCCAGTACTTC. Amino acids: CASSSSGGWAGETQYF. The variable domain in full, completed from reference TRBV19 and TRBJ2-5, reads DGGITQSPKYLFRKEGQNVTLSCEQNLNHDAMYWYRQDPGQGLRLIYYSQIVNDFQKGDIAEGYSVSREKKESFPLTVTSAQKNPTAFYLCASSSSGGWAGETQYFGPGTRLLVL.

The chain joins TRBV7-3 to TRBJ2-2; 9 bases line up with TRBD1. Germline V gene lookup returns CDR1 SGHTA and CDR2 FQGTGA. After removal of 4 bases from V and 7 bases from J, the junction contained 7 bases not matched to a gene. This CDR3 spans 15 amino acids. The CDR3 sequence is CASSWGQGPFGELFF. The CDR3 nucleotides are TGTGCCAGCAGCTGGGGACAGGGTCCGTTCGGGGAGCTGTTTTTT.